A selection of T cell receptor beta chains follows, all from one sample in a study of blood T cell repertoires in COVID-19. Assay used: immunoSEQ multiplex PCR; TCRdb lists only in-frame clones, some missing. The sample holds around 150,000 clones, around 77% seen once. Sequencing input: peripheral blood. The receptors here all came from a man aged 50 or older with active or convalescent COVID-19. The CDR3 runs from the conserved cysteine through the conserved F or W. The D gene is left open where the match is weak. Clone size is not always given. Where it is, it says once, few, many or a class for expanded clones.

TRBV5-1,TRBJ2-3,TRBD1,.,TGCGCCAGCAGCTTGAGTCCGGACAGGGGAGATACGCAGTATTTT,CASSLSPDRGDTQYF
TRBV5-1,TRBJ2-3,.,.,TGCGCCAGCAGCTTGCAGGGCACAGATACGCAGTATTTT,CASSLQGTDTQYF
TRBV7-2,TRBJ2-3,.,.,TGTGCCAGCAGCCTTCGACAGCTCGATACGCAGTATTTT,CASSLRQLDTQYF
TRBV6-2/TRBV6-3,TRBJ2-3,TRBD1,.,TGTGCCAGCAGTTACTCGAGGGACAGCCCTAGCACAGATACGCAGTATTTT,CASSYSRDSPSTDTQYF
TRBV15,TRBJ2-2,TRBD1,.,TGTGCCACTTCCCCAGGGGGCGACACCGGGGAGCTGTTTTTT,CATSPGGDTGELFF
TRBV27,TRBJ2-5,.,few,TGTGCCAGCAGCCCATTGCGGGGGCTACAAGAGACCCAGTACTTC,CASSPLRGLQETQYF
TRBV13,TRBJ2-7,TRBD2,.,TGTGCCAGCAGTTCTTTTGTAGCGGGAGTTGAGCAGTACTTC,CASSSFVAGVEQYF
TRBV27,TRBJ2-3,TRBD2,.,TGTGCCAGCAGTTTGACTAGCGGGAGTGGGACAGATACGCAGTATTTT,CASSLTSGSGTDTQYF
TRBV2,TRBJ1-1,TRBD1,.,TGTGCCAGCAGTGGCCCGGGACAGGACACTGAAGCTTTCTTT,CASSGPGQDTEAFF
TRBV10-1,TRBJ2-3,TRBD2,once,TGCGCCAGCAGTGAGTCGACTCCCCGGCTAGCGGGAGGTACCCCTAGCACAGATACGCAGTATTTT,CASSESTPRLAGGTPSTDTQYF
TRBV4-1,TRBJ2-7,TRBD1,.,TGCGCCAGCAGCCTGGGACAGGGGGCAGGGGAGCAGTACTTC,CASSLGQGAGEQYF
TRBV4-1,TRBJ1-4,.,.,TGCGCCAGCAGCCTTCCGTTAGCAACTAATGAAAAACTGTTTTTT,CASSLPLATNEKLFF
TRBV7-3,TRBJ2-1,TRBD2,.,TGTGCCAGCAGCTTACTAGCGGGAAGATACAATGAGCAGTTCTTC,CASSLLAGRYNEQFF
TRBV9,TRBJ2-2,.,.,TGTGCCAGCAGCGCCGGACACCTCTTGAACACCGGGGAGCTGTTTTTT,CASSAGHLLNTGELFF
TRBV15,TRBJ2-5,.,.,TGTGCCACCAGCAGAGATGGGGGGGGCCGGGAGACCCAGTACTTC,CATSRDGGGRETQYF
TRBV7-9,TRBJ2-7,TRBD1,.,TGTGCCAGCAGCCCCGGGACAGGGATCAGCTCCTACGAGCAGTACTTC,CASSPGTGISSYEQYF
TRBV28,TRBJ1-5,.,.,TGTGCCAGCAGCCCGGCCCGGGAGGGGTGGCAGCCCCAGCATTTT,CASSPAREGWQPQHF
TRBV20-1,TRBJ2-5,.,.,TGCAGTGCTAGAGATATCCGGACCCAGTACTTC,CSARDIRTQYF
TRBV3-1/TRBV3-2,TRBJ1-2,TRBD1,few,TGTGCCAGCTCCCCCGGGACAGCCCTCATGAGGTATGGCTACACCTTC,CASSPGTALMRYGYTF
TRBV5-5,TRBJ1-2,TRBD1,few,TGTGCCAGCAGTAGGGGGCCGGGCTATGGCTACACCTTC,CASSRGPGYGYTF
TRBV18,TRBJ2-7,.,few,TGTGCCAGCTCACCATTTGCAGGGGTTGGAGAGCAGTACTTC,CASSPFAGVGEQYF
TRBV27,TRBJ2-5,TRBD1,.,TGTGCCAGCTCTATAAGGGGCAGGGGGATGGAGACCCAGTACTTC,CASSIRGRGMETQYF
TRBV5-8,TRBJ2-5,.,.,TGTGCCAGCAGCCTAGGTACCATACAAGAGACCCAGTACTTC,CASSLGTIQETQYF
TRBV6-5,TRBJ2-1,TRBD2,.,TGTGCCAGCAGTCGAGCGGGAGTAGGGGACAATGAGCAGTTCTTC,CASSRAGVGDNEQFF
TRBV24-1,TRBJ2-5,TRBD1,.,TGTGCCACCAGTGACCTGACAGGGGGGGAGACCCAGTACTTC,CATSDLTGGETQYF
TRBV28,TRBJ1-3,TRBD1,.,TGTGCCAGCAGGACAGGGGATATTGGAAACACCATATATTTT,CASRTGDIGNTIYF
TRBV27,TRBJ2-2,.,.,TGTGCCAGCAGTTATCAGGGGTCTTCGAACACCGGGGAGCTGTTTTTT,CASSYQGSSNTGELFF
TRBV10-3,TRBJ1-5,TRBD1,.,TGTGCCATCAGTGGCGGGACAGGGAATCAGCCCCAGCATTTT,CAISGGTGNQPQHF
TRBV24-1,TRBJ2-7,.,.,TGTGCCACCAGTGATCCTGAGGCGTTCGAGCAGTACTTC,CATSDPEAFEQYF
TRBV19,TRBJ2-2,.,.,TGTGCCAGTAGTGAACAGGGTATCAACACCGGGGAGCTGTTTTTT,CASSEQGINTGELFF
TRBV6-6,TRBJ1-5,TRBD1,.,TGTGCCAGCAGCACAAATGAGGGGGCGGTCGGGCAGCCCCAGCATTTT,CASSTNEGAVGQPQHF
TRBV6-5,TRBJ1-2,.,.,TGTGCCAGCAGCCCGGGGTCGGGGGGCTACACCTTC,CASSPGSGGYTF
TRBV27,TRBJ1-6,.,.,TGTGCCAGCAGTTTAAATATCCGCGGGAGCTCCTATAATTCACCCCTCCACTTT,CASSLNIRGSSYNSPLHF
TRBV24-1,TRBJ2-1,.,.,TGTGCCACCAGTGGGCTCAGGGGTGGCTCCTACAATGAGCAGTTCTTC,CATSGLRGGSYNEQFF
TRBV7-3,TRBJ2-3,TRBD2,.,TGTGCCAGCAGCTTAACCAGCGGGGGCCTCACAGATACGCAGTATTTT,CASSLTSGGLTDTQYF
TRBV24-1,TRBJ2-5,TRBD2,.,TGTGCCACCAGTGATGGGAAGGGCGGGAGTACGGAGACCCAGTACTTC,CATSDGKGGSTETQYF
TRBV27,TRBJ2-5,TRBD2,.,TGTGCCAGCAGTTTGCGGGAGGGCCGTCAGACCCAGTACTTC,CASSLREGRQTQYF
TRBV14,TRBJ2-7,.,.,TGTGCCAGCAGCCAGGCGGAGATAAACGAGCAGTACTTC,CASSQAEINEQYF
TRBV25-1,TRBJ2-3,.,few,TGTGCCAGCATTGACCCACCAGGCGCGCAGTATTTT,CASIDPPGAQYF
TRBV5-1,TRBJ1-2,.,few,TGCGCCAGCAGCTTGGAGTTGACAGGCGGCGGCTACACCTTC,CASSLELTGGGYTF
TRBV18,TRBJ2-5,TRBD1,.,TGTGCCAGCTCACTAAAGGGGGCAGGAGCTGAAGAGACCCAGTACTTC,CASSLKGAGAEETQYF
TRBV9,TRBJ2-2,.,.,TGTGCCAGCAGCGACAGGAATACCGGGGAGCTGTTTTTT,CASSDRNTGELFF